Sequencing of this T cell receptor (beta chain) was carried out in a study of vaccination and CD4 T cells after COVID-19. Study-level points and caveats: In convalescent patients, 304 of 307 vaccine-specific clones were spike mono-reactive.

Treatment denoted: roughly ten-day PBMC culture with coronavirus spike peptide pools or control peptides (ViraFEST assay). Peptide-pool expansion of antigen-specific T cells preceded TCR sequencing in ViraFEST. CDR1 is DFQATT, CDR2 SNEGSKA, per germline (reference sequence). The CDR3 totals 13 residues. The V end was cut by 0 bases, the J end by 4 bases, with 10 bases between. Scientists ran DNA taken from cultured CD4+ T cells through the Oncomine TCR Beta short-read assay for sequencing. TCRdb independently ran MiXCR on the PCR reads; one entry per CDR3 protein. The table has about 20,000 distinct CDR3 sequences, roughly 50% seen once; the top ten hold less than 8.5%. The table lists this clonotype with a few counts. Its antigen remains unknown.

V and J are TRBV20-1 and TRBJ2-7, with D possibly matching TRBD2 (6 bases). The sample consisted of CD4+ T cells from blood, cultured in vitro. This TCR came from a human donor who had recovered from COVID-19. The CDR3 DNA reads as TGCAGTGCTAGAGAACCTGGGGGGTACGAGCAGTACTTC. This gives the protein CSAREPGGYEQYF.